The next 5 T cell receptor beta chains were all read from a single sample in a study of cytomegalovirus exposure and HLA in healthy donors. Primers: 60 Vbeta forward and 13 Jbeta reverse. Clones were sequenced by immunoSEQ multiplex PCR, and TCRdb holds only the in-frame ones, with some missing. The data include more than 70,000 clones; the top ten clones carry 1.3% to 1.5%. Sequenced input: PBMCs. These receptors came from a woman aged 55-69 years in good health and CMV-seronegative.

V gene TRBV20-1 combines with J gene TRBJ1-1; D gene uncertain. CDR3 length equals 11 residues. V was cut by 6 bases and J by 3 bases, with 8 bases left in between. Germline values: CDR1 DFQATT, CDR2 SNEGSKA (reference sequence). The CDR3 reads CSAPGDTEAFF. CDR3 in DNA: TGCAGTGCGCCCGGGGACACTGAAGCTTTCTTT.

The genes are TRBV7-9 and TRBJ1-2, with 7 bases matching TRBD1. J gave up 3 bases and V 2 bases, and 9 bases lay outside the gene matches. The CDR3 sequence is 16 residues long. Germline assignment: CDR1 SEHNR and CDR2 FQNEAQ (reference sequence). Written as DNA, the CDR3 is TGTGCCAGCAGCTTAACAGCAGGGGGTAGGGACTATGGCTACACCTTC. Its translation is CASSLTAGGRDYGYTF.

The V call is TRBV7-3, the J call TRBJ2-7; TRBD2 agrees at 7 bases. The ends lost 3 bases at V and 4 bases at J; junction bases unmatched: 3. The germline CDR1 and CDR2 sequences are SGHTA and FQGTGA. The CDR3 covers 13 residues. The CDR3 protein is CASSFDGGYEQYF. CDR3 nucleotide sequence: TGTGCCAGCAGCTTCGACGGGGGGTACGAGCAGTACTTC.

This rearrangement joins TRBV28 to TRBJ1-2, with a weak D call TRBD1 (5 bases). CDR1 is MDHEN, CDR2 SYDVKM, per germline. The ends were cut back, 6 bases at V and 4 bases at J, with 12 bases in the middle. The length of the CDR3 is 13 residues. The CDR3 spells CASSWDGSYGYTF. CDR3 DNA sequence: TGTGCCAGCAGCTGGGACGGGAGCTATGGCTACACCTTC.

The gene calls are TRBV6-5 and TRBJ2-1; 9 nucleotides agree with TRBD1. V shed 11 bases, J shed 3 bases, and the junction held 5 bases outside the gene matches. This CDR3 has 13 residues. Germline V lookup: CDR1 MNHEY, CDR2 SVGAGI. The CDR3 bases are TGTGCCGCATGGGACAGGGTCTACAATGAGCAGTTCTTC. Its protein product is CAAWDRVYNEQFF.